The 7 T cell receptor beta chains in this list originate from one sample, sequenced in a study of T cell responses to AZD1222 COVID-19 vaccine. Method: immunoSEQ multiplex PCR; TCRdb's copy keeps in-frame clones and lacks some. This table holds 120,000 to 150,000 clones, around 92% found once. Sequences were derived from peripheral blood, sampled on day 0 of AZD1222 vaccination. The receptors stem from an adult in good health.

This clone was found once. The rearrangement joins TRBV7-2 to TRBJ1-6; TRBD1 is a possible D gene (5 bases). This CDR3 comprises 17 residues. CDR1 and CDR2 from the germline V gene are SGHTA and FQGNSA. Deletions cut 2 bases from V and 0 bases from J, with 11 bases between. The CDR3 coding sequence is TGTGCCAGCAGCTTATCCCACAGGAGCTCCTATAATTCACCCCTCCACTTT. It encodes CASSLSHRSSYNSPLHF.

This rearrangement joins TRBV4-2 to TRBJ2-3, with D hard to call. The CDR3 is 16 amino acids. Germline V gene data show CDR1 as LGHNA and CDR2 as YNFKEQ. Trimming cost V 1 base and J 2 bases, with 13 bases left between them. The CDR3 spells CASSQGSGLNTDTQYF. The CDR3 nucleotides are TGTGCCAGCAGCCAAGGTTCAGGTCTCAACACAGATACGCAGTATTTT.

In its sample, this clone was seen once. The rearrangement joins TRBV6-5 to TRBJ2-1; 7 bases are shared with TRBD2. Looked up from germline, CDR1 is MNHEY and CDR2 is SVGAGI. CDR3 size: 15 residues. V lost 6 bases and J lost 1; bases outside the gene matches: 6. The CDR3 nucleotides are TGTGCCAGCAGGTACACTAGCGTATCCTACAATGAGCAGTTCTTC. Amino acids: CASRYTSVSYNEQFF.

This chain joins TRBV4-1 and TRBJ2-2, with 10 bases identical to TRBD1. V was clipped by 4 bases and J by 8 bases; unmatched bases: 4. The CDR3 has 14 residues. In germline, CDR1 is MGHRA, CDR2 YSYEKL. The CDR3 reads CASSRTGGSGELFF. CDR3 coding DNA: TGCGCCAGCAGCCGGACAGGGGGATCTGGGGAGCTGTTTTTT.

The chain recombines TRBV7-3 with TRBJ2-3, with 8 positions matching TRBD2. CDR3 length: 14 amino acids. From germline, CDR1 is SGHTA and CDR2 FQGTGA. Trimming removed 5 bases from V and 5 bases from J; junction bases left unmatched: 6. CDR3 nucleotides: TGTGCCAGCAGCCCCATAGCGGGGAAAGATACGCAGTATTTT. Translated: CASSPIAGKDTQYF.

The CDR3 spells CASGSSGDHSNTGELFF. The CDR3 DNA reads TGTGCTAGTGGTTCTTCAGGGGACCACTCTAACACCGGGGAGCTGTTTTTT. The chain is built from TRBV12-5 and TRBJ2-2, with TRBD1 as a possible D gene (6 bases). This CDR3 is 17 amino acids long. Germline lookup yields CDR1 LGHNT and CDR2 FRNRAP. Trimming took 4 bases from V and 2 from J, leaving 17 bases between them.

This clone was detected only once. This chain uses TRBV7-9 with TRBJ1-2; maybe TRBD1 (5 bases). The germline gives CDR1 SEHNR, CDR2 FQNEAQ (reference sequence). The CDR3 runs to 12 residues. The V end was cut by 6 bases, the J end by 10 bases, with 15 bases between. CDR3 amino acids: CASRRTLGDYTF. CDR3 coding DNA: TGTGCCAGCAGGCGGACCCTGGGGGACTACACCTTC.